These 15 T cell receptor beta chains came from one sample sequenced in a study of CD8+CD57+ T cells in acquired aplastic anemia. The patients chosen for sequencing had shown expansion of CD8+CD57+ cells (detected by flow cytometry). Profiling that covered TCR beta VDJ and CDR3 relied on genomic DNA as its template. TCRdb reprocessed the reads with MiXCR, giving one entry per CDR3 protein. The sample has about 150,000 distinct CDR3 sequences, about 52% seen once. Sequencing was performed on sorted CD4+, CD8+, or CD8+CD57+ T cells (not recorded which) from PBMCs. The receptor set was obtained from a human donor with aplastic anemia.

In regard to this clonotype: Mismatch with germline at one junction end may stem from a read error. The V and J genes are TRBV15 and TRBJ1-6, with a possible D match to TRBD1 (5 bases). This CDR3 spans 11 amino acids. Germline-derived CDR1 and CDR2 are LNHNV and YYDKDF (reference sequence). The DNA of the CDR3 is TGTGCCACCGGCAGGGATTCACCCCTCCACTTT. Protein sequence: CATGRDSPLHF.

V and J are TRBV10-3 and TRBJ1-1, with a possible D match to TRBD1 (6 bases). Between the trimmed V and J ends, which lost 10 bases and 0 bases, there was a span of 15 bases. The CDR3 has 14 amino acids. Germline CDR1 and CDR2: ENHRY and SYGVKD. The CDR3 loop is CASTLGHLNTEAFF. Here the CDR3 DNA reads TGTGCCAGTACCTTGGGACACTTGAACACTGAAGCTTTCTTT.

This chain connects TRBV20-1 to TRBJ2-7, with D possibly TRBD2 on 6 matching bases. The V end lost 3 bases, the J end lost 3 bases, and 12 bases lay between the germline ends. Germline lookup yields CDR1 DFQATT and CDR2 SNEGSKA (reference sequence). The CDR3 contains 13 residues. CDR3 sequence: CSARAGTHYEQYF. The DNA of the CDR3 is TGCAGTGCTAGGGCAGGGACTCACTACGAGCAGTACTTC.

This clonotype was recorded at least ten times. This CDR3 reads CASSLAGVINTEAFF. The CDR3 region has the DNA TGTGCCAGCAGCTTAGCAGGGGTGATAAACACTGAAGCTTTCTTT. This chain joins TRBV13 and TRBJ1-1; D might be TRBD1 (6 bases). V lost 1 base, J lost 2 bases, and 11 bases lay in between. This CDR3 is built from 15 residues. Per the germline V gene, CDR1 is PRHDT and CDR2 is FYEKMQ (reference sequence).

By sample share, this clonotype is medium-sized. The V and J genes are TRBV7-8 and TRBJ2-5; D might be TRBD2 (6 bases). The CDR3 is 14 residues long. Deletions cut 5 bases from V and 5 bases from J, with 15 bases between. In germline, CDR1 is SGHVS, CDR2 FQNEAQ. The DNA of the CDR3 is TGTGCCAGCAGCCACAGGAGGGGTGGGGAGACCCAGTACTTC. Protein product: CASSHRRGGETQYF. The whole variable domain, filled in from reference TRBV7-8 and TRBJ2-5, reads GAGVSQSPRYKVAKRGQDVALRCDPISGHVSLFWYQQALGQGPEFLTYFQNEAQLDKSGLPSDRFFAERPEGSVSTLKIQRTQQEDSAVYLCASSHRRGGETQYFGPGTRLLVL.

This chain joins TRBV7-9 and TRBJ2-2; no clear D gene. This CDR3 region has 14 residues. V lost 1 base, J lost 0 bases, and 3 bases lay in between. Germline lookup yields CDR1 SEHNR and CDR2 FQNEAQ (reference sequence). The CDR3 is CASSLETNTGELFF. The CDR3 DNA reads TGTGCCAGCAGCTTAGAAACGAACACCGGGGAGCTGTTTTTT. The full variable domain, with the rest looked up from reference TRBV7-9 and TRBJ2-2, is DTGVSQNPRHKITKRGQNVTFRCDPISEHNRLYWYRQTLGQGPEFLTYFQNEAQLEKSRLLSDRFSAERPKGSFSTLEIQRTEQGDSAMYLCASSLETNTGELFFGEGSRLTVL.

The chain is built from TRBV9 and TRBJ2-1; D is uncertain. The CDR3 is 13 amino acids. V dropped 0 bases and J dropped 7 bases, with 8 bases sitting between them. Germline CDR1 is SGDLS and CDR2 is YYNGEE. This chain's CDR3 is CASSVGFKNEQFF. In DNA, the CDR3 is TGTGCCAGCAGCGTAGGGTTTAAGAATGAGCAGTTCTTC.

The DNA of the CDR3 is TGTGCCAGCAGCCCGGGACTGTTCACAGATACGCAGTATTTT. It translates to CASSPGLFTDTQYF. This chain links TRBV9 with TRBJ2-3; D may be TRBD2 (6 bases). Per the germline V gene, CDR1 is SGDLS and CDR2 is YYNGEE. The CDR3 has 14 amino acids. V was trimmed by 4 bases and J by 2 bases, leaving 11 bases between them.

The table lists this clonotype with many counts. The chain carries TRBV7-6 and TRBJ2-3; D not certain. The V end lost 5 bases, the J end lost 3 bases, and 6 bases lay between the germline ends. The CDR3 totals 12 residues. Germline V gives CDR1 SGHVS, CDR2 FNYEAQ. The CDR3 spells CASSPGTDTQYF. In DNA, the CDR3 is TGTGCCAGCAGCCCCGGGACAGATACGCAGTATTTT.

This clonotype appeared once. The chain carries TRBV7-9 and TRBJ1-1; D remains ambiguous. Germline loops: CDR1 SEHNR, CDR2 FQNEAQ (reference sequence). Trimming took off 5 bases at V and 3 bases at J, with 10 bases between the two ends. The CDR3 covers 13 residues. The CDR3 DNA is TGTGCCAGCAGCCGTAGCGGAGACACTGAAGCTTTCTTT. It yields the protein CASSRSGDTEAFF. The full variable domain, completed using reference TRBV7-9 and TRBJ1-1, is DTGVSQNPRHKITKRGQNVTFRCDPISEHNRLYWYRQTLGQGPEFLTYFQNEAQLEKSRLLSDRFSAERPKGSFSTLEIQRTEQGDSAMYLCASSRSGDTEAFFGQGTRLTVV.

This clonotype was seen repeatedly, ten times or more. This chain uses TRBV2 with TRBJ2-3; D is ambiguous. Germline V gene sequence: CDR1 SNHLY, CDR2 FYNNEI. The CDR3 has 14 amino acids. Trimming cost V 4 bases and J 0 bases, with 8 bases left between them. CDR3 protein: CASSVSHSTDTQYF. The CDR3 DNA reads TGTGCCAGCAGTGTCAGCCATAGCACAGATACGCAGTATTTT.

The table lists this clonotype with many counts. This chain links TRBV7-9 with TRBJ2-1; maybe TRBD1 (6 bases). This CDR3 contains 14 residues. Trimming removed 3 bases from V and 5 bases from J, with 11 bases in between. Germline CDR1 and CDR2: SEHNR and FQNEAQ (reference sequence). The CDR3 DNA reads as TGTGCCAGCAGCTTCACCTACAGGGACAATGAGCAGTTCTTC. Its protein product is CASSFTYRDNEQFF.

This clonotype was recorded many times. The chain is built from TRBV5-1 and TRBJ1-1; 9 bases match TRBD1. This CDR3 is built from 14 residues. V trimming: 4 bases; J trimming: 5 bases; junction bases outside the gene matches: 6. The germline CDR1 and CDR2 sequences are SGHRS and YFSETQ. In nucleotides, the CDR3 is TGCGCCAGCAGCATGGGGACAGGGCGGACTGAAGCTTTCTTT. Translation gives CASSMGTGRTEAFF.

CDR3 nucleotides: TGCGCCAGCAGCCAAGGTACGGGACTTTTCTACAATGAGCAGTTCTTC. Translating it yields CASSQGTGLFYNEQFF. The chain joins TRBV4-1 to TRBJ2-1, with a weak D call TRBD2 (6 bases). This CDR3 has 16 residues. Trimming left V 1 base short and J 3 bases short, with 13 bases between. Germline V gene lookup returns CDR1 MGHRA and CDR2 YSYEKL.

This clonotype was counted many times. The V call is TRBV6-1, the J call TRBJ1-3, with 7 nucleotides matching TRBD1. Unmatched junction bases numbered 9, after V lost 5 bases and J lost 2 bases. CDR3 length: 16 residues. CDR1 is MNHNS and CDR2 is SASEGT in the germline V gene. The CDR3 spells CASSPRQGVPGNTIYF. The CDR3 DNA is TGTGCCAGCAGTCCCCGGCAGGGGGTTCCTGGAAACACCATATATTTT.